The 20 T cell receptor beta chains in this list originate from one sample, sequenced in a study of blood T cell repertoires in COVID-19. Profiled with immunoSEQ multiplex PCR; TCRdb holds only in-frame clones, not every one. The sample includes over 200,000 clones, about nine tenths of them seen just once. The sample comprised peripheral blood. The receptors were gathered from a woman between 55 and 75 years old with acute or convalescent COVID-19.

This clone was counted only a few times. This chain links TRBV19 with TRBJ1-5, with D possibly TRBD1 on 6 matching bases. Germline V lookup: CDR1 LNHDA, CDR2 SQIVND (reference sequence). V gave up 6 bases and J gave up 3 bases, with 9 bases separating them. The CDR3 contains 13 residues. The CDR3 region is CASSQGNNQPQHF. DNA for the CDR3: TGTGCCAGTAGCCAGGGGAACAATCAGCCCCAGCATTTT.

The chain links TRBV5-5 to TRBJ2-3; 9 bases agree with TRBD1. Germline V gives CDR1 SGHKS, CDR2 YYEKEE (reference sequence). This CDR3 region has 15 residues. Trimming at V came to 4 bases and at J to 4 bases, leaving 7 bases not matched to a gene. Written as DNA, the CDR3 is TGTGCCAGCAGCCCCACGGGACAGGGCTCAGATACGCAGTATTTT. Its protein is CASSPTGQGSDTQYF.

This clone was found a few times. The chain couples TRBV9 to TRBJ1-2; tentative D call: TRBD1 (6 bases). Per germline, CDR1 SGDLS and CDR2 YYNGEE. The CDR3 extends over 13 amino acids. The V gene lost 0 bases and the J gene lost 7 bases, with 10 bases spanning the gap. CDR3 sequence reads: CASSVGGGSGYTF. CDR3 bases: TGTGCCAGCAGCGTAGGAGGGGGTTCTGGCTACACCTTC.

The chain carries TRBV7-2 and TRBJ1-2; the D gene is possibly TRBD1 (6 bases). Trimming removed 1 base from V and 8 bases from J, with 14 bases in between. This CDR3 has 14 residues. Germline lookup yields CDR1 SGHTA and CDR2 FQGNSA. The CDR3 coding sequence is TGTGCCAGCAGCTTAGGGCGGCAGGGGTACGGCTACACCTTC. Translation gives CASSLGRQGYGYTF.

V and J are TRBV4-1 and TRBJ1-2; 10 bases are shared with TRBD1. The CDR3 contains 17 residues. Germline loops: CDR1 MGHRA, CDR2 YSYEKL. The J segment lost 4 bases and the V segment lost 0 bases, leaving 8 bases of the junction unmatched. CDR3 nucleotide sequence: TGCGCCAGCAGCCAAGAAGCGGGGACAGGGGCCATCTATGGCTACACCTTC. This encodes CASSQEAGTGAIYGYTF.

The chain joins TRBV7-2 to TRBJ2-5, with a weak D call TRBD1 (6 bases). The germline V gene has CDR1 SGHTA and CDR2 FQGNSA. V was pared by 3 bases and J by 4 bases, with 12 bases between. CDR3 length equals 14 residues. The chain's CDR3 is CASSLPQGGETQYF. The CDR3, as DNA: TGTGCCAGCAGCTTGCCACAGGGTGGAGAGACCCAGTACTTC. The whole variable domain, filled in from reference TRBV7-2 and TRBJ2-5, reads GAGVSQSPSNKVTEKGKDVELRCDPISGHTALYWYRQSLGQGLEFLIYFQGNSAPDKSGLPSDRFSAERTGGSVSTLTIQRTQQEDSAVYLCASSLPQGGETQYFGPGTRLLVL.

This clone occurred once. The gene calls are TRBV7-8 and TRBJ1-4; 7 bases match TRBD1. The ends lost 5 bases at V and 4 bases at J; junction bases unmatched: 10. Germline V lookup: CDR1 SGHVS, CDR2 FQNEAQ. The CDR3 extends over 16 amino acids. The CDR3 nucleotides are TGTGCCAGCAGCAACGATCGACAGGGCTATAATGAAAAACTGTTTTTT. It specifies CASSNDRQGYNEKLFF.

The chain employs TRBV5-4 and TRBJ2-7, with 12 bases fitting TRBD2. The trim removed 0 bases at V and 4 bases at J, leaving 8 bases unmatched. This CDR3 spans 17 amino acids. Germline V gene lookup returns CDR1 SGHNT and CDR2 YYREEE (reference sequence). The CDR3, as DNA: TGTGCCAGCAGCTTGGTCCCTAGCGGGGGGGCTGGGTACGAGCAGTACTTC. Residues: CASSLVPSGGAGYEQYF. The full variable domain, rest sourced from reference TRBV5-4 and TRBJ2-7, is ETGVTQSPTHLIKTRGQQVTLRCSSQSGHNTVSWYQQALGQGPQFIFQYYREEENGRGNFPPRFSGLQFPNYSSELNVNALELDDSALYLCASSLVPSGGAGYEQYFGPGTRLTVT.

The CDR3: CASSYYRGREKLFF. CDR3 nucleotide sequence: TGTGCCAGCAGTTACTACAGGGGGCGAGAAAAACTGTTTTTT. This chain joins TRBV6-5 and TRBJ1-4, with 9 bases that match TRBD1. The CDR3 has 14 residues. Per the germline V gene, CDR1 is MNHEY and CDR2 is SVGAGI. The trim removed 1 base at V and 8 bases at J, leaving 2 bases unmatched.

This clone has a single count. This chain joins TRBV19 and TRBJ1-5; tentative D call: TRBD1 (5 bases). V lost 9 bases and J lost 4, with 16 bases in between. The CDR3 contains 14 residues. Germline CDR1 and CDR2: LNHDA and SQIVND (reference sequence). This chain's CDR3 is CASDDSPLNQPQHF. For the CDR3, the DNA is TGTGCCAGCGATGACAGCCCTCTAAATCAGCCCCAGCATTTT.

For the CDR3, the DNA is TGTGCCAGCAGCTTAACAGGGGGCTGGGGGAACACTGAAGCTTTCTTT. As protein: CASSLTGGWGNTEAFF. The chain carries TRBV7-3 and TRBJ1-1; 7 bases fit TRBD1. After removal of 0 bases from V and 1 base from J, the junction contained 5 bases not matched to a gene. The CDR3 runs 16 residues. CDR1 and CDR2 from the germline V gene are SGHTA and FQGTGA.

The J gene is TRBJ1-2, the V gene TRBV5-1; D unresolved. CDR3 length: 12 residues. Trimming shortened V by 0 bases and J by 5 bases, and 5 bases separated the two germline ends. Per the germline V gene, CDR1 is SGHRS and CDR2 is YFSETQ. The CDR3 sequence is CASSLDQYGYTF. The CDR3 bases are TGCGCCAGCAGCTTGGACCAGTATGGCTACACCTTC. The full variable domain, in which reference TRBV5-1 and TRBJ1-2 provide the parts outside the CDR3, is KAGVTQTPRYLIKTRGQQVTLSCSPISGHRSVSWYQQTPGQGLQFLFEYFSETQRNKGNFPGRFSGRQFSNSRSEMNVSTLELGDSALYLCASSLDQYGYTFGSGTRLTVV.

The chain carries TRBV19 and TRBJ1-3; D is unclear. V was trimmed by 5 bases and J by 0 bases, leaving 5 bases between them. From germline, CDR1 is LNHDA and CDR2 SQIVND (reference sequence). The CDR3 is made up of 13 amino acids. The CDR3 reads CASSPSSGNTIYF. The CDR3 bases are TGTGCCAGTAGTCCCAGCTCTGGAAACACCATATATTTT.

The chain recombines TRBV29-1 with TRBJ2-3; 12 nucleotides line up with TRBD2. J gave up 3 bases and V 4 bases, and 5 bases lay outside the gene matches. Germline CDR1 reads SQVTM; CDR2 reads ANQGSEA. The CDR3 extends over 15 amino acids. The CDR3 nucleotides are TGCAGCGTTGCCCCGACTAGCGGGAGTACAGATACGCAGTATTTT. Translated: CSVAPTSGSTDTQYF.

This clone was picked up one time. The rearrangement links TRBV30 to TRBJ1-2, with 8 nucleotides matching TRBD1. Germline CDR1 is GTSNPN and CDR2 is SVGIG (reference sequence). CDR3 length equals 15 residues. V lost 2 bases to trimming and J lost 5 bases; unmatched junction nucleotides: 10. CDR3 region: CAWSIKTGAWYGYTF. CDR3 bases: TGTGCCTGGAGTATAAAGACAGGGGCATGGTATGGCTACACCTTC.

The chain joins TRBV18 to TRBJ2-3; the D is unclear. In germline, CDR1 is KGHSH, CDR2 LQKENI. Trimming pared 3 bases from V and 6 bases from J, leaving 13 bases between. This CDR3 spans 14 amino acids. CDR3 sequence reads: CASSPLYLEDTQYF. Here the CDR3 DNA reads TGTGCCAGCTCACCTTTGTATCTTGAGGATACGCAGTATTTT.

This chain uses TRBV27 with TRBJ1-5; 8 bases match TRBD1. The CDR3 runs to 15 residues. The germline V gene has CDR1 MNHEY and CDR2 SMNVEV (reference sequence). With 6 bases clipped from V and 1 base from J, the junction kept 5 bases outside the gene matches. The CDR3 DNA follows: TGTGCCAGCAGCGAAACAGGGGGGAGCAATCAGCCCCAGCATTTT. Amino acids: CASSETGGSNQPQHF.

CDR3 protein: CASSPLKPGQIRETQYF. The CDR3 DNA is TGTGCCAGCAGCCCGTTGAAACCGGGACAGATAAGGGAGACCCAGTACTTC. The chain combines TRBV3-1 (or the pseudogene TRBV3-2) with TRBJ2-5, with TRBD1 matching 7 bases. V shed 4 bases and J 5 bases; nucleotides not matched to a gene: 16. The germline CDR1 and CDR2 sequences are LGHDT and YNNKEL (reference sequence). CDR3 length: 17 residues.

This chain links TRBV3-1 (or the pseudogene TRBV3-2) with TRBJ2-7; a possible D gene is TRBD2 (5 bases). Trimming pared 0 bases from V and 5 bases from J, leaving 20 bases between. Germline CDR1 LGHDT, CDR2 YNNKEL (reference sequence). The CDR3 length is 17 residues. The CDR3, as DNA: TGTGCCAGCAGCCAAGATGGAGGCGGAGGCCCCGGGGACGAGCAGTACTTC. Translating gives CASSQDGGGGPGDEQYF.

The CDR3 loop is CASSRTGGPNQPQHF. The CDR3 nucleotides are TGTGCCAGCAGCCGAACAGGGGGTCCGAATCAGCCCCAGCATTTT. V and J are TRBV11-2 and TRBJ1-5, with 8 bases fitting TRBD1. The V and J ends lost 5 bases and 4 bases, in that order; junction bases with no gene match: 7. This CDR3 contains 15 residues. Germline lookup yields CDR1 SGHAT and CDR2 FQNNGV.